The present T cell receptor (beta chain) was sequenced within a study of identical twins. From germline, CDR1 is DFQATT and CDR2 SNEGSKA (reference sequence). The CDR3 totals 15 residues. The V and J ends lost 3 bases and 5 bases respectively, with 18 bases between them. Study-wide results and caveats: Insertions ran lower in abundant cord blood beta clonotypes, though not in memory repertoires. Modelling approaches yielded underestimates of out-of-frame TCR alpha sharing between monozygotic twins.

This clonotype was found a few times. Antigen unknown. TCRdb ran MiXCR on the 5' RACE reads and lists one entry per CDR3 protein. The sample contains hundreds of thousands of distinct CDR3 sequences, approximately 9% of which appear only once. The same sample was also studied in work on yellow fever vaccine responses in identical twins. Per that study: Each twin's T cell response to the vaccine was reported to look partly convergent and partly personalized.

The sequence came from a woman aged 18 to 35 in good health. The sample consisted of PBMCs. The chain is built from TRBV20-1 and TRBJ2-3, with D possibly TRBD1 on 6 matching bases. CDR3 coding DNA: TGCAGTGCTAGCGGAGCTCCGGGACATATAGATACGCAGTATTTT. Translation: CSASGAPGHIDTQYF.